This TCR beta chain was observed in a study of T cell responses to AZD1222 COVID-19 vaccine. General study points: Spike-specific TCR breadth rose after two AZD1222 doses, and depth rose as well.

This CDR3 has 11 amino acids. CDR1 is MNHEY and CDR2 is SVGAGI in the germline V gene. Trimming removed 8 bases at V and 6 bases at J, with 11 bases between. Sequenced by immunoSEQ multiplex PCR; TCRdb stores in-frame clones only, minus some. The sample carries about 86,000 clones, roughly 90% recorded once. This clone was seen more than once but under ten times. Its antigen remains unidentified. The material was peripheral blood, obtained 28 days after the second AZD1222 dose. The V call is TRBV6-5, the J call TRBJ2-7; perhaps TRBD1 as D (6 bases). This clonotype originated in an adult who received the AZD1222 COVID-19 vaccine. Written as DNA, the CDR3 is TGTGCCAGCCGCCGAGGGGGCGAGCAGTACTTC. It yields the protein CASRRGGEQYF.